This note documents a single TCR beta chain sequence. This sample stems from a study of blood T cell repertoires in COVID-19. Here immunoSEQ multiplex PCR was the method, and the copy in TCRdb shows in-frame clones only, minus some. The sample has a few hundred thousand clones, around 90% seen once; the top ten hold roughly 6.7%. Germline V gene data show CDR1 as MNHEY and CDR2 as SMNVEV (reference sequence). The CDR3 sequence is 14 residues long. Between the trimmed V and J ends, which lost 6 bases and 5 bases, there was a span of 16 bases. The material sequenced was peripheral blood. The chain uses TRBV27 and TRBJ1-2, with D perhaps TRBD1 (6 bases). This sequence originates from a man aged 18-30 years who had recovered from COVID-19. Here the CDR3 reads CASRSLGALYGYTF. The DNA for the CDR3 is TGTGCCAGCAGGTCGCTGGGGGCACTGTATGGCTACACCTTC.